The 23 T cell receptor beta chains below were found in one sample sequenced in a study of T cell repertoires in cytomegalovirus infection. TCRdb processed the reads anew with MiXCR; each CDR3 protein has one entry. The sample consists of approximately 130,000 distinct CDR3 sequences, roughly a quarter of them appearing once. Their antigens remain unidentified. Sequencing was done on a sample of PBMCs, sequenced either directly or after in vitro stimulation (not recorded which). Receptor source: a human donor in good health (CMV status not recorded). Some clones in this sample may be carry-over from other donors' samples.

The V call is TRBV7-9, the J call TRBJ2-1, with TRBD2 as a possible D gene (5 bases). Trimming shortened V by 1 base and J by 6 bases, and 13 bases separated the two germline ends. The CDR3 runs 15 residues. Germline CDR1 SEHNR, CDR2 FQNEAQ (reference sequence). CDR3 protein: CASSLERAGPNEQFF. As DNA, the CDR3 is TGTGCCAGCAGCTTAGAGAGGGCCGGTCCCAATGAGCAGTTCTTC.

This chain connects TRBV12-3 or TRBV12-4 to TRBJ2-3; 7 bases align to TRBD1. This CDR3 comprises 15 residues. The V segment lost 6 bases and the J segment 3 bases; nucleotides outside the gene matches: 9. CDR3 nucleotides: TGTGCCAGCAGCCTCGGACAGGCAGGGACAGATACGCAGTATTTT. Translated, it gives CASSLGQAGTDTQYF.

CDR3 region: CASSPTGEEREQYF. In DNA, the CDR3 is TGTGCCAGCAGCCCGACAGGGGAGGAACGCGAGCAGTACTTC. The chain combines TRBV28 with TRBJ2-7; the match to TRBD1 covers 8 bases. Germline V gene lookup returns CDR1 MDHEN and CDR2 SYDVKM. Trimming took 6 bases from V and 6 from J; bases not matched to a gene: 10. The CDR3 covers 14 residues.

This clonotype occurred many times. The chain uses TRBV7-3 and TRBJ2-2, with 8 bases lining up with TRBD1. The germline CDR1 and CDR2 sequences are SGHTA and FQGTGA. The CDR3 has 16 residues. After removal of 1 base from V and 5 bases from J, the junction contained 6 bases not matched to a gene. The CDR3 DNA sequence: TGTGCCAGCAGCTTAATTGGGACAGGAGGGACCGGGGAGCTGTTTTTT. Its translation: CASSLIGTGGTGELFF.

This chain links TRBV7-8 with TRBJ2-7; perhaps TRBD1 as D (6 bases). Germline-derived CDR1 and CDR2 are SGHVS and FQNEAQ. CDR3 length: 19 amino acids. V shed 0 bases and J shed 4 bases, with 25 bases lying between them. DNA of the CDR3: TGTGCCAGCAGCTTAGCGCCAGGGGTTTTGACGATTGGGGGATACGAGCAGTACGTC. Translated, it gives CASSLAPGVLTIGGYEQYV.

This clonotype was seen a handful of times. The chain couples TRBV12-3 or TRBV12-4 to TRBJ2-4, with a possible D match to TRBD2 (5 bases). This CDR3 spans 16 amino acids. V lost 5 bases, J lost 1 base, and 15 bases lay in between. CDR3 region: CASSTGNMAAKNIQYF. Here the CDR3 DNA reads TGTGCCAGCAGTACGGGAAATATGGCCGCCAAAAACATTCAGTACTTC.

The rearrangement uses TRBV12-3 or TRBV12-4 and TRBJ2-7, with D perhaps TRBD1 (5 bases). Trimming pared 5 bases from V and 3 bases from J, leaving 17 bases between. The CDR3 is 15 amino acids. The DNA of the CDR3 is TGTGCCAGCAGTCGGTACAGGAAACGAATCTACGAGCAGTACGTC. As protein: CASSRYRKRIYEQYV.

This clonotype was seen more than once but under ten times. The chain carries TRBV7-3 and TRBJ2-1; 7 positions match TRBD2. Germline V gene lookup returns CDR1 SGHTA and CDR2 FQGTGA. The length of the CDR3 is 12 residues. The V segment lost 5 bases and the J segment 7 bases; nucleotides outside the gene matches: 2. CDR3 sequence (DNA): TGTGCCAGCAGCAGGACTAGGAATGAGCAGTTCTTC. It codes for CASSRTRNEQFF.

The CDR3, as DNA: TGTGCCAGCAGCCAAGCGGGACGGATCACTGAAGCTTTCTTT. Translation gives CASSQAGRITEAFF. The J gene is TRBJ1-1, the V gene TRBV3-1, with D possibly matching TRBD1 (5 bases). Germline loops: CDR1 LGHDT, CDR2 YNNKEL (reference sequence). CDR3 length equals 14 residues. Between the trimmed V and J ends, which lost 1 base and 4 bases, there was a span of 10 bases.

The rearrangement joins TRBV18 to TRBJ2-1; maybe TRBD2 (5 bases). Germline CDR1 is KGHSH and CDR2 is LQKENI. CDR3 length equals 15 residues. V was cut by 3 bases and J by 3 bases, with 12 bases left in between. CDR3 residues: CASSPLGEFYNEQFF. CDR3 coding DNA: TGTGCCAGCTCACCTTTGGGAGAGTTCTACAATGAGCAGTTCTTC.

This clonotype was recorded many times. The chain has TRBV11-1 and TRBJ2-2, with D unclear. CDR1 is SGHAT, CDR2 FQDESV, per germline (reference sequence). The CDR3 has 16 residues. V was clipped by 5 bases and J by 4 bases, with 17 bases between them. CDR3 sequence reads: CASSRGPSPGTGELFF. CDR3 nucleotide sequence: TGTGCCAGCAGCCGCGGACCCAGCCCGGGCACCGGGGAGCTGTTTTTT.

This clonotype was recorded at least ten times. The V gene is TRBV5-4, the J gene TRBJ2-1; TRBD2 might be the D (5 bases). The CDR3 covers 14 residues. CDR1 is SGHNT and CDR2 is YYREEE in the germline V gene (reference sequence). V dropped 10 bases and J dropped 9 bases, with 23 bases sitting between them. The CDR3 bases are TGTGCCTCCTCGCGGGCTAGTGGGCTAGGTGAGCAGTTCTTC. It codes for CASSRASGLGEQFF.

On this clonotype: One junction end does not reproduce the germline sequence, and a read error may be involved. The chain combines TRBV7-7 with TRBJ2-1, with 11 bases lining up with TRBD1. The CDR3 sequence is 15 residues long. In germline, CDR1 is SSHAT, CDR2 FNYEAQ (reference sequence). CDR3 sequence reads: CASSSGQGAADEQFF. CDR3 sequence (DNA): TGTGCTAGCAGCTCCGGACAGGGGGCGGCCGATGAGCAGTTCTTC. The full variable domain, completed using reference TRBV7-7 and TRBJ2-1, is GAGVSQSPRYKVTKRGQDVTLRCDPISSHATLYWYQQALGQGPEFLTYFNYEAQPDKSGLPSDRFSAERPEGSISTLTIQRTEQRDSAMYRCASSSGQGAADEQFFGPGTRLTVL.

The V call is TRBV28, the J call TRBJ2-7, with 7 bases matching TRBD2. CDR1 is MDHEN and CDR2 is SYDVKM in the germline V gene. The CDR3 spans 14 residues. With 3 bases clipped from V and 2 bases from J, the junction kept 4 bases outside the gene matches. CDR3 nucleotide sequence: TGTGCCAGCAGTTTGCTCGCGGGAGCCTACGAGCAGTACTTC. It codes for CASSLLAGAYEQYF.

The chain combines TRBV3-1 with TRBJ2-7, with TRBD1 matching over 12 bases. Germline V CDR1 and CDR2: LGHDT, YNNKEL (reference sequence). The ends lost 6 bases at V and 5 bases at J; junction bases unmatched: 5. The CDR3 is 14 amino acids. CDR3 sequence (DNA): TGTGCCAGCAGTTCCGGGACAGGGGGCGACGAGCAGTACTTC. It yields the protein CASSSGTGGDEQYF.

CDR3 in amino acids: CSAPTTATNTIYF. The CDR3 DNA sequence: TGCAGTGCACCTACCACTGCTACAAACACCATATATTTT. This chain uses TRBV20-1 with TRBJ1-3; no reliable D call. Germline-derived CDR1 and CDR2 are DFQATT and SNEGSKA (reference sequence). The ends were cut back, 6 bases at V and 6 bases at J, with 15 bases in the middle. This CDR3 is 13 amino acids long.

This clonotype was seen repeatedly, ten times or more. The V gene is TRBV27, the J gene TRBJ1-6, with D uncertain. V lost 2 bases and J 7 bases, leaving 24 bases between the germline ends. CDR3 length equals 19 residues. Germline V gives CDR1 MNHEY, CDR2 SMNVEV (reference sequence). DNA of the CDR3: TGTGCCAGCAGTTTAGTCAGTCCCAACGTTTACCCGGGGAATTCACCCCTCCACTTT. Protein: CASSLVSPNVYPGNSPLHF.

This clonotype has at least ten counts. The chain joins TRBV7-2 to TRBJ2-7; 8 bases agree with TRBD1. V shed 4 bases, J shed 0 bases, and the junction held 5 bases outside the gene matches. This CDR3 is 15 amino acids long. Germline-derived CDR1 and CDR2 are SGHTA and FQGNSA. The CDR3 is CASSSPDRASYEQYF. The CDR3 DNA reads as TGTGCCAGCAGCTCACCGGACAGGGCCTCCTACGAGCAGTACTTC.

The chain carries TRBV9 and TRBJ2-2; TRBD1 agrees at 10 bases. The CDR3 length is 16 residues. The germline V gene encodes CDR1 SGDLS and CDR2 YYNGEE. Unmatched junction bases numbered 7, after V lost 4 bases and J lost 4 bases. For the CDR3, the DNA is TGTGCCAGCAGCCCAACGGACAGGGGGGGCACCGGGGAGCTGTTTTTT. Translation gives CASSPTDRGGTGELFF.

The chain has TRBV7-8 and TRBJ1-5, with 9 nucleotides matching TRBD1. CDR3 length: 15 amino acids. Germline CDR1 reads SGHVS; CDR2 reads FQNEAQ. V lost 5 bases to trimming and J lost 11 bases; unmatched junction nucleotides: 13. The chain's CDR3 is CASSPPGQGARAQHF. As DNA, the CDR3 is TGTGCCAGCAGCCCCCCGGGACAGGGTGCAAGGGCCCAGCATTTT. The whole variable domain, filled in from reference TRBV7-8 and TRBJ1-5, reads GAGVSQSPRYKVAKRGQDVALRCDPISGHVSLFWYQQALGQGPEFLTYFQNEAQLDKSGLPSDRFFAERPEGSVSTLKIQRTQQEDSAVYLCASSPPGQGARAQHFGDGTRLSIL.

The CDR3 reads CASSALAEETQYF. CDR3 bases: TGTGCCAGCAGTGCCCTAGCGGAAGAGACCCAGTACTTC. The rearrangement links TRBV2 to TRBJ2-5, with 7 bases identical to TRBD2. Germline V gene data show CDR1 as SNHLY and CDR2 as FYNNEI. The CDR3 loop spans 13 amino acids. The trim removed 4 bases at V and 3 bases at J, leaving 2 bases unmatched. Full variable domain (missing parts from reference TRBV2 and TRBJ2-5): EPEVTQTPSHQVTQMGQEVILRCVPISNHLYFYWYRQILGQKVEFLVSFYNNEISEKSEIFDDQFSVERPDGSNFTLKIRSTKLEDSAMYFCASSALAEETQYFGPGTRLLVL.

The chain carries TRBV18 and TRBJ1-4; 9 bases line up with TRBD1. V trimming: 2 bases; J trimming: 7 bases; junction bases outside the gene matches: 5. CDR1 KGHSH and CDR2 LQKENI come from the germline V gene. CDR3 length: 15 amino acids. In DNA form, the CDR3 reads TGTGCCAGCTCACCAGGACAGGGGTCCGGTGAAAAACTGTTTTTT. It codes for CASSPGQGSGEKLFF.

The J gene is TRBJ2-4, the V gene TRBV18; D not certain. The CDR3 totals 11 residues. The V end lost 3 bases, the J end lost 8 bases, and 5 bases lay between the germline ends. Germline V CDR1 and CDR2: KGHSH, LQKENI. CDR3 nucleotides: TGTGCCAGCTCACCTGAGGACATTCAGTACTTC. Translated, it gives CASSPEDIQYF.